Listed below are T cell receptor beta chains from one sample, sequenced in a study of cytomegalovirus exposure and HLA in healthy donors. This table comes from immunoSEQ multiplex PCR, and its TCRdb copy is limited to in-frame clones, with some not included. Here the sample spans around 150,000 clones, about 79% being singletons. Specimen: PBMCs. These receptors were obtained from a woman aged 30 to 39 in good health and CMV-seronegative. Both conserved end residues are part of each CDR3.

cdr3_length | v_call | cdr3_aa
15 | TRBV10-3 | CAISHPFSGRYEQYF
14 | TRBV15 | CATSRDRDIGELFF
15 | TRBV18 | CASSPPFGQAYGYTF
12 | TRBV27 | CASSRAGSEQYF
13 | TRBV12-5 | CASGPPGTDTQYF
15 | TRBV2 | CASRGGILSGNTIYF
13 | TRBV9 | CASSVGMNTEAFF
14 | TRBV27 | CASSFQGSNQPQHF
16 | TRBV4-1 | CASSQDTGGLRDEQYF
18 | TRBV5-4 | CASSPGTAKGTNTGELFF
15 | TRBV30 | CAWSTAGGRSETQYF
16 | TRBV11-2 | CASTLGWDTNTGELFF
15 | TRBV5-4 | CASNRWAGDNTEAFF
16 | TRBV29-1 | CSVEDGTGSTQRTQYF
14 | TRBV7-2 | CASTLGGNDSPLHF
17 | TRBV5-1 | CASSLPGRTAGNTEAFF
12 | TRBV6-1 | CASSGGAGDAFF
15 | TRBV5-4 | CASSKQGESNQPQHF